Listed below are T cell receptor beta chains from one sample, sequenced in a study of cytomegalovirus exposure and HLA in healthy donors. Profiling relied on immunoSEQ multiplex PCR, and the TCRdb table lists in-frame clones only, not all of them. The table records roughly 120,000 clones, 9.5% of them present only once. Sequenced: PBMCs. The receptors were sampled from a man aged 25-45 years in good health and CMV-seronegative. CDR3s include the opening cysteine and the closing phenylalanine or tryptophan. D genes are given only for firm matches. Only part of the rows carry a size: once, few, many, or a class if the clone is expanded.

13,few,TRBD1,TRBJ1-4,TRBV7-2,CASSRQGVEKLFF,TGTGCCAGCAGCCGACAGGGTGTCGAAAAACTGTTTTTT
13,few,-,TRBJ2-7,TRBV29-1,CSVVQGSSYEQYF,TGCAGCGTTGTACAGGGTTCCTCCTACGAGCAGTACTTC
15,few,-,TRBJ1-1,TRBV9,CASSVVGAPGAEAFF,TGTGCCAGCAGCGTAGTGGGGGCTCCTGGGGCTGAAGCTTTCTTT
14,few,TRBD1,TRBJ1-1,TRBV5-1,CASSRQGEYTEAFF,TGCGCCAGCAGCCGGCAGGGGGAGTACACTGAAGCTTTCTTT
13,-,-,TRBJ1-6,TRBV19,CASKNRENSPLHF,TGTGCCAGTAAGAACAGGGAGAATTCACCCCTCCACTTT
14,-,-,TRBJ2-7,TRBV6-6,CASSQISEGYEQYF,TGTGCCAGCAGCCAAATCAGTGAGGGCTACGAGCAGTACTTC
16,-,-,TRBJ1-6,TRBV30,CAWSVRGPGGGSPLHF,TGTGCCTGGAGTGTACGAGGGCCCGGCGGTGGTTCACCCCTTCACTTT
13,-,TRBD1,TRBJ1-2,TRBV7-2,CASSLAGGVGYTF,TGTGCCAGCAGCTTGGCAGGGGGCGTTGGCTACACCTTC
11,-,TRBD1,TRBJ2-7,TRBV20-1,CSARRQGEQYF,TGCAGTGCTAGGCGACAGGGCGAGCAGTACTTC
12,few,TRBD1,TRBJ1-1,TRBV29-1,CSGGQGGTEAFF,TGCAGCGGGGGACAGGGAGGCACTGAAGCTTTCTTT
16,-,TRBD2,TRBJ2-7,TRBV13,CASSSQAGGPGYEQYF,TGTGCCAGCAGCTCTCAAGCGGGAGGGCCGGGATACGAGCAGTACTTC
15,few,TRBD1,TRBJ1-5,TRBV7-2,CASSFMGQPNQPQHF,TGTGCCAGCAGCTTTATGGGACAGCCGAATCAGCCCCAGCATTTT
14,few,TRBD2,TRBJ2-5,TRBV7-8,CASSFWGGGETQYF,TGTGCCAGCAGCTTCTGGGGCGGGGGGGAGACCCAGTACTTC
14,-,-,TRBJ2-5,TRBV19,CASSPGGPIETQYF,TGTGCCAGTAGTCCCGGGGGGCCAATCGAGACCCAGTACTTC
15,-,TRBD1,TRBJ2-7,TRBV28,CASSLVQGPSYEQYF,TGTGCCAGCAGTTTAGTACAGGGGCCCTCCTACGAGCAGTACTTC
14,-,TRBD1,TRBJ1-4,TRBV10-3,CASATGTGNEKLFF,TGTGCCTCAGCCACCGGGACAGGGAATGAAAAACTGTTTTTT